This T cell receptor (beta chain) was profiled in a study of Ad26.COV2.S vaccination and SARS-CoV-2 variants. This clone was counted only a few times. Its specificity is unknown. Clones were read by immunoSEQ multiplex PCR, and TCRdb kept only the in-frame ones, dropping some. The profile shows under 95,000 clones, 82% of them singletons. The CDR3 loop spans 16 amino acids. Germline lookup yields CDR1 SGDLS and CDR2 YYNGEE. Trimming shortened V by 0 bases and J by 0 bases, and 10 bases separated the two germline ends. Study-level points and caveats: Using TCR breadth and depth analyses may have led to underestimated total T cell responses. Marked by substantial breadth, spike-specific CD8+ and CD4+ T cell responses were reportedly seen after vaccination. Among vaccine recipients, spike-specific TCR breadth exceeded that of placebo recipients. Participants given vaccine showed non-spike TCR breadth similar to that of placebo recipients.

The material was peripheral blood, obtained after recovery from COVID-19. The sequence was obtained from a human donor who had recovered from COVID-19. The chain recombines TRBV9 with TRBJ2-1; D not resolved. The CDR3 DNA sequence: TGTGCCAGCAGCGTAGCGACTTCTAGCTCCTACAATGAGCAGTTCTTC. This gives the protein CASSVATSSSYNEQFF.